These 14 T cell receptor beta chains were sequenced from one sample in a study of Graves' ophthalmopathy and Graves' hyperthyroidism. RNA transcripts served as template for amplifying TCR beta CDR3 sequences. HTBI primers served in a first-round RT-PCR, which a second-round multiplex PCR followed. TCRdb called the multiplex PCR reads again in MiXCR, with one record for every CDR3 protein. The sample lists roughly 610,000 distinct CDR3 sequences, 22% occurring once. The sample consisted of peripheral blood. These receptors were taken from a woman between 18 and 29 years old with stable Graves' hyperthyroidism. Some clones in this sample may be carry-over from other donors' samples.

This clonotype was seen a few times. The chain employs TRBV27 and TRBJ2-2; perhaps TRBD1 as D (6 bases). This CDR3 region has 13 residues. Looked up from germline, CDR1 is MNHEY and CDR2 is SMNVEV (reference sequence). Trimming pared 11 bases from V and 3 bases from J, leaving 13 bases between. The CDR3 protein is CARGWGHTGELFF. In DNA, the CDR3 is TGTGCCCGAGGGTGGGGGCACACCGGGGAGCTGTTTTTT.

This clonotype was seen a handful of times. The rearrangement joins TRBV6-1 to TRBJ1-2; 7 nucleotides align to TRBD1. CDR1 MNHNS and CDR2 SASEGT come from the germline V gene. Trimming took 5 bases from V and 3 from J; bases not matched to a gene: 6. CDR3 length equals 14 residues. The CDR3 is CASSPQGTDYGYTF. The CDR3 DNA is TGTGCCAGCAGTCCACAGGGGACGGACTATGGCTACACCTTC.

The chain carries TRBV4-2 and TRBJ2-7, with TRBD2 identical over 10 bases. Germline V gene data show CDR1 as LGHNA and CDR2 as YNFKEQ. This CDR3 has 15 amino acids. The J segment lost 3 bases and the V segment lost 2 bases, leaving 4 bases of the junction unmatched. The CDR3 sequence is CASSQKLAGNYEQYF. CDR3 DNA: TGTGCCAGCAGCCAAAAACTAGCGGGGAACTACGAGCAGTACTTC.

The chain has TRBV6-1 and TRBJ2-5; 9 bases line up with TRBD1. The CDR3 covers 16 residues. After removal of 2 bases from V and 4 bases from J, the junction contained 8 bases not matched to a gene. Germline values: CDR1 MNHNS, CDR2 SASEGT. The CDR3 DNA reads TGTGCCAGCAGTGAAATAGGGGACAGGGTAGGAGAGACCCAGTACTTC. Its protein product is CASSEIGDRVGETQYF.

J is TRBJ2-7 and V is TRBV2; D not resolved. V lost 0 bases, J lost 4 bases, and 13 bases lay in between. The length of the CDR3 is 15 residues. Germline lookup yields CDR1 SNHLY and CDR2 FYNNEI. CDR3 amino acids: CASSEAGRVSYEQYF. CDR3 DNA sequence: TGTGCCAGCAGTGAAGCCGGCCGGGTGTCATACGAGCAGTACTTC.

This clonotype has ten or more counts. The CDR3 region has the DNA TGTGCCAGCAGTTCTTCTGGGGCGGGAACCCAGTACTTC. Translation: CASSSSGAGTQYF. The chain couples TRBV2 to TRBJ2-5, with D perhaps matching TRBD2 (6 bases). The CDR3 runs to 13 residues. Between the trimmed V and J ends, which lost 5 bases and 8 bases, there was a span of 15 bases. Germline assignment: CDR1 SNHLY and CDR2 FYNNEI.

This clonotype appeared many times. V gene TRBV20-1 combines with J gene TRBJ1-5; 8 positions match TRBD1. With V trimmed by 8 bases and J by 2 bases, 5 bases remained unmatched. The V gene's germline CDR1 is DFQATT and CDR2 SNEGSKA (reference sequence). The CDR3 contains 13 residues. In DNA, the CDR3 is TGCAGTTGCACAGGGGGACGCAATCAGCCCCAGCATTTT. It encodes CSCTGGRNQPQHF.

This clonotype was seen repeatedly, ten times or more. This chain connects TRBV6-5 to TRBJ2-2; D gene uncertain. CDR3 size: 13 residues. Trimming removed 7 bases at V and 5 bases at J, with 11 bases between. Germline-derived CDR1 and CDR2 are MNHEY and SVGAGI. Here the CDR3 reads CASNLDSTGELFF. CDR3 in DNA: TGTGCCAGCAATCTCGACTCGACCGGGGAGCTGTTTTTT.

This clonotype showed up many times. CDR3 in amino acids: CASHTPSGIDEQYF. In nucleotides, the CDR3 is TGTGCCAGCCATACGCCATCGGGGATCGACGAGCAGTACTTC. This chain uses TRBV28 with TRBJ2-7; tentatively, D is TRBD2 (5 bases). V lost 8 bases to trimming and J lost 5 bases, with 19 bases between them. The germline CDR1 and CDR2 sequences are MDHEN and SYDVKM. The CDR3 contains 14 residues.

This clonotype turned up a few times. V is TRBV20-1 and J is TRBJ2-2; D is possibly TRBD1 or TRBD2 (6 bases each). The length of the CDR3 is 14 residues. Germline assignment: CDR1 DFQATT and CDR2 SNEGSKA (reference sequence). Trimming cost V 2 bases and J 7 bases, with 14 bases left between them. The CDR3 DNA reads TGCAGTGCTAGAAACGGGGGCCCGAACGGGGAGCTGTTTTTT. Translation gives CSARNGGPNGELFF.

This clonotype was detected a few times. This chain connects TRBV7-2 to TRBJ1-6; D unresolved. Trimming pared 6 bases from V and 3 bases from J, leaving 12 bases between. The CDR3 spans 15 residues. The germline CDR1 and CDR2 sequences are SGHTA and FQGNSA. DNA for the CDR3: TGTGCCAGCAGACCTACCGGGCTCTATAATTCACCCCTCCACTTT. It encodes CASRPTGLYNSPLHF.

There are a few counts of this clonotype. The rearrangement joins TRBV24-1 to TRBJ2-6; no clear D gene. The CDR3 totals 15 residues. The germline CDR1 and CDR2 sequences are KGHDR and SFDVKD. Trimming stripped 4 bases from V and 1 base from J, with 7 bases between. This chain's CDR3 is CATSDMNSGANVLTF. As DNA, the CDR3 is TGTGCCACCAGTGACATGAATTCTGGGGCCAACGTCCTGACTTTC.

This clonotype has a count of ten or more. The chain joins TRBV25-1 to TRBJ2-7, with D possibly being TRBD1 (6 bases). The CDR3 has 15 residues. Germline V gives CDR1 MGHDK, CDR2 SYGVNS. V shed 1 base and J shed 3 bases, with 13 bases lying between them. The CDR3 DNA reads TGTGCCAGCAGTGAATTCCAGGGACACCTCTACGAGCAGTACTTC. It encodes CASSEFQGHLYEQYF.

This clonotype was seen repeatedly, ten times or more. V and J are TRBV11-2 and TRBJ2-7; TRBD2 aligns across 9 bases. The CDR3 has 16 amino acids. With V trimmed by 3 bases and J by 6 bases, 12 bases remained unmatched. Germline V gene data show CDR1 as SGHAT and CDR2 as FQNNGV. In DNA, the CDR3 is TGTGCCAGCAGCTTCCCTACTAGCGGGCGATCATCCGAGCAGTACTTC. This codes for CASSFPTSGRSSEQYF.